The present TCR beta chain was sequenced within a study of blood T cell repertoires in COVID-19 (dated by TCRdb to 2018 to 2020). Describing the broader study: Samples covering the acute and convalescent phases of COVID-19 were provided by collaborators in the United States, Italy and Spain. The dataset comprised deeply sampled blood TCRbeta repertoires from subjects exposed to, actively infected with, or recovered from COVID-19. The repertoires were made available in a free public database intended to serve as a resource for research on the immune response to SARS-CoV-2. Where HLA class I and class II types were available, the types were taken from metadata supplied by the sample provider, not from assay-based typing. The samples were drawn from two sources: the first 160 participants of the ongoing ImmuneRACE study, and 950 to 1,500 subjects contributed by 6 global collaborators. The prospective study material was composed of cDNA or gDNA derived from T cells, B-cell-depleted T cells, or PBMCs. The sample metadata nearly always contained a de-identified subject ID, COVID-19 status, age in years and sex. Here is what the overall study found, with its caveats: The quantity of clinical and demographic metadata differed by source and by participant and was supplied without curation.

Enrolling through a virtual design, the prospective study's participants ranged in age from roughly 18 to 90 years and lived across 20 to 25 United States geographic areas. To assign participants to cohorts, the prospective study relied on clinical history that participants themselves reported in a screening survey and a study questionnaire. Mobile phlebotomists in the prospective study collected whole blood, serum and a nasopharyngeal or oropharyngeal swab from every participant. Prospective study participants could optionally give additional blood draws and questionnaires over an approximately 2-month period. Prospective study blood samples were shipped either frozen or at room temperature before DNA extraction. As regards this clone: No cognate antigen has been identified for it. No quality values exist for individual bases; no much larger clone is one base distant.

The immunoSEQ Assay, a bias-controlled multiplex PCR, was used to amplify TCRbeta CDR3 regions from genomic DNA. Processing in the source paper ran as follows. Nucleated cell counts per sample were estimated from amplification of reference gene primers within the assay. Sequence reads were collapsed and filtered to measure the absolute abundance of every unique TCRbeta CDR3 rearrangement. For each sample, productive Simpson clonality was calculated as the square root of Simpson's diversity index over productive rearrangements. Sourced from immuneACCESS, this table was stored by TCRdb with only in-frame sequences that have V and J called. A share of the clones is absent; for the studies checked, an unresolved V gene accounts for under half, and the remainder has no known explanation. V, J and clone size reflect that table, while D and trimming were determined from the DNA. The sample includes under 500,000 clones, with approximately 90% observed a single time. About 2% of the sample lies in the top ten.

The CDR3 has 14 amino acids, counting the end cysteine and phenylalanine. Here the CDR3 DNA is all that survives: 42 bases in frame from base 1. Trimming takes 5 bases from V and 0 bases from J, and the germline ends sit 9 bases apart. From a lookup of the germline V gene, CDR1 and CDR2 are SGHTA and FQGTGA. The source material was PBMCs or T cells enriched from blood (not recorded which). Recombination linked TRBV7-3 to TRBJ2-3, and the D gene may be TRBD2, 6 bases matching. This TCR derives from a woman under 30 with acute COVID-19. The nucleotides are TGTGCCAGCAGCCACGGGACTAGCACAGATACGCAGTATTTT. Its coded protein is CASSHGTSTDTQYF.